The 8 T cell receptor beta chains given below trace back to one sample, sequenced in a study of Graves' ophthalmopathy and Graves' hyperthyroidism. RNA served as the template for amplifying TCR beta CDR3 regions. HTBI primers primed a first-round RT-PCR, and a second-round multiplex PCR followed. In TCRdb, the multiplex PCR reads were re-called with MiXCR into one record per CDR3 protein. The table lists roughly 420,000 distinct CDR3 sequences, roughly 20% of them singletons. Sequenced input: peripheral blood. The receptors originated from a woman aged 18-35 years with stable Graves' hyperthyroidism.

This clonotype was recorded a few times. The chain is built from TRBV28 and TRBJ2-5; a possible D gene is TRBD1 (5 bases). CDR1 is MDHEN and CDR2 is SYDVKM in the germline V gene. The CDR3 runs 14 residues. Trimming removed 1 base at V and 4 bases at J, with 10 bases between. The CDR3 DNA sequence: TGTGCCAGCAGTTTATCTGCTGGGGCAGAGACCCAGTACTTC. This codes for CASSLSAGAETQYF.

The sample holds many counts of this clonotype. The rearrangement links TRBV10-3 to TRBJ2-5; D perhaps matches TRBD2 (6 bases). The CDR3 is 14 amino acids. Looked up from germline, CDR1 is ENHRY and CDR2 is SYGVKD. The V end was cut by 0 bases, the J end by 5 bases, with 10 bases between. The CDR3 DNA reads as TGTGCCATCAGTGAGTCGGGGGACTCGGAGACCCAGTACTTC. Protein: CAISESGDSETQYF.

The chain employs TRBV19 and TRBJ1-5; unclear D gene. The V gene lost 2 bases and the J gene lost 1 base, with 12 bases spanning the gap. The germline gives CDR1 LNHDA, CDR2 SQIVND (reference sequence). This CDR3 spans 16 amino acids. CDR3 in amino acids: CASSISATESNQPQHF. DNA of the CDR3: TGTGCCAGTAGTATATCTGCTACAGAAAGCAATCAGCCCCAGCATTTT.

This clonotype was counted many times. The chain links TRBV7-9 to TRBJ1-1; D is ambiguous. Trimming left V 0 bases short and J 4 bases short, with 6 bases between. The CDR3 sequence is 13 residues long. Germline V gene sequence: CDR1 SEHNR, CDR2 FQNEAQ (reference sequence). The CDR3 DNA is TGTGCCAGCAGCTTAGCGGTAAGCACTGAAGCTTTCTTT. Residues: CASSLAVSTEAFF.

This clonotype was picked up many times. V and J are TRBV6-6 and TRBJ1-6; D unclear. There are 13 residues in the CDR3. CDR1 and CDR2 from the germline V gene are MNHNY and SVGAGI (reference sequence). Trimming took 2 bases from V and 8 from J, leaving 7 bases between them. The CDR3 region is CASSYLRDSPLHF. The CDR3 DNA is TGTGCCAGCAGTTACCTCCGGGATTCACCCCTCCACTTT.

This clonotype has at least ten counts. The CDR3 sequence is CASSKTTGMNTEAFF. For the CDR3, the DNA is TGTGCCAGCAGCAAGACGACAGGGATGAACACTGAAGCTTTCTTT. The rearrangement joins TRBV11-2 to TRBJ1-1; TRBD1 matches 7 bases. With V trimmed by 5 bases and J by 0 bases, 6 bases remained unmatched. The CDR3 has 15 residues. The germline V gene encodes CDR1 SGHAT and CDR2 FQNNGV.

This clonotype was recorded at least ten times. The chain joins TRBV20-1 to TRBJ2-4; weak D call: TRBD2 (6 bases). From germline, CDR1 is DFQATT and CDR2 SNEGSKA (reference sequence). The germline V and J ends were trimmed by 5 bases and 11 bases, with 13 bases remaining between them. The CDR3 contains 11 residues. This chain's CDR3 is CSAAGKWVQYF. In DNA, the CDR3 is TGCAGTGCTGCGGGGAAGTGGGTTCAGTACTTC.

This clonotype was detected ten times or more. J is TRBJ1-2 and V is TRBV12-3 or TRBV12-4; D unclear. Trimming pared 1 base from V and 1 base from J, leaving 16 bases between. The CDR3 is 17 residues long. CDR3 DNA: TGTGCCAGCAGTTTAGAAGATGGACGGGTCAGTAACTATGGCTACACCTTC. Translating it yields CASSLEDGRVSNYGYTF.